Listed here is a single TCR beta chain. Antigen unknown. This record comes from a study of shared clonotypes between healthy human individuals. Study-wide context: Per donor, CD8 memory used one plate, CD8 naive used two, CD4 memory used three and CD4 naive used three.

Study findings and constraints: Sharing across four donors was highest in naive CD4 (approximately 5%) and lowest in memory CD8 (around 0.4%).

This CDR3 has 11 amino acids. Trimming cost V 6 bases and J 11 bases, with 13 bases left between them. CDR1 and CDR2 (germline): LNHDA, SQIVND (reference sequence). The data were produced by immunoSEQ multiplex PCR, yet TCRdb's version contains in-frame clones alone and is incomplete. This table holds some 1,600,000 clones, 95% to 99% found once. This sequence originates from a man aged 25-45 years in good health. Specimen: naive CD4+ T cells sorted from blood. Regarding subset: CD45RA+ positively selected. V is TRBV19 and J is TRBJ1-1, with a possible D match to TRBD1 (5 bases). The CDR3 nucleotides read TGTGCCAGTAGGGTCACGGGGGAGGCTTTCTTT. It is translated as CASRVTGEAFF.